The T cell receptor beta chain under discussion was sequenced for a study of beta chain features in type 1 diabetes. General study points: People with Type 1 diabetes carried modestly yet significantly shorter TCRB CDR3s in all four CD4+ subsets.

Looked up from germline, CDR1 is MNHEY and CDR2 is SVGAGI. This CDR3 contains 12 residues. Trimming shortened V by 7 bases and J by 5 bases, and 11 bases separated the two germline ends. TCRB transcripts that were expressed got sequenced, as all of the isolated RNA had been reverse transcribed. Here immunoSEQ multiplex PCR was the method, and the copy in TCRdb shows in-frame clones only, minus some. The sample yields hundreds of thousands of clones, over 12% seen once. This clone has only a few counts. Its antigen is not identified. The chain couples TRBV6-5 to TRBJ1-2; D ambiguous. Input material: naive CD4+ T cells from blood. This clonotype was sampled from a man between 18 and 29 years old with type 1 diabetes. The CDR3 loop is CASTVDGYGYTF. The CDR3 DNA is TGTGCCAGCACCGTGGACGGTTATGGCTACACCTTC.